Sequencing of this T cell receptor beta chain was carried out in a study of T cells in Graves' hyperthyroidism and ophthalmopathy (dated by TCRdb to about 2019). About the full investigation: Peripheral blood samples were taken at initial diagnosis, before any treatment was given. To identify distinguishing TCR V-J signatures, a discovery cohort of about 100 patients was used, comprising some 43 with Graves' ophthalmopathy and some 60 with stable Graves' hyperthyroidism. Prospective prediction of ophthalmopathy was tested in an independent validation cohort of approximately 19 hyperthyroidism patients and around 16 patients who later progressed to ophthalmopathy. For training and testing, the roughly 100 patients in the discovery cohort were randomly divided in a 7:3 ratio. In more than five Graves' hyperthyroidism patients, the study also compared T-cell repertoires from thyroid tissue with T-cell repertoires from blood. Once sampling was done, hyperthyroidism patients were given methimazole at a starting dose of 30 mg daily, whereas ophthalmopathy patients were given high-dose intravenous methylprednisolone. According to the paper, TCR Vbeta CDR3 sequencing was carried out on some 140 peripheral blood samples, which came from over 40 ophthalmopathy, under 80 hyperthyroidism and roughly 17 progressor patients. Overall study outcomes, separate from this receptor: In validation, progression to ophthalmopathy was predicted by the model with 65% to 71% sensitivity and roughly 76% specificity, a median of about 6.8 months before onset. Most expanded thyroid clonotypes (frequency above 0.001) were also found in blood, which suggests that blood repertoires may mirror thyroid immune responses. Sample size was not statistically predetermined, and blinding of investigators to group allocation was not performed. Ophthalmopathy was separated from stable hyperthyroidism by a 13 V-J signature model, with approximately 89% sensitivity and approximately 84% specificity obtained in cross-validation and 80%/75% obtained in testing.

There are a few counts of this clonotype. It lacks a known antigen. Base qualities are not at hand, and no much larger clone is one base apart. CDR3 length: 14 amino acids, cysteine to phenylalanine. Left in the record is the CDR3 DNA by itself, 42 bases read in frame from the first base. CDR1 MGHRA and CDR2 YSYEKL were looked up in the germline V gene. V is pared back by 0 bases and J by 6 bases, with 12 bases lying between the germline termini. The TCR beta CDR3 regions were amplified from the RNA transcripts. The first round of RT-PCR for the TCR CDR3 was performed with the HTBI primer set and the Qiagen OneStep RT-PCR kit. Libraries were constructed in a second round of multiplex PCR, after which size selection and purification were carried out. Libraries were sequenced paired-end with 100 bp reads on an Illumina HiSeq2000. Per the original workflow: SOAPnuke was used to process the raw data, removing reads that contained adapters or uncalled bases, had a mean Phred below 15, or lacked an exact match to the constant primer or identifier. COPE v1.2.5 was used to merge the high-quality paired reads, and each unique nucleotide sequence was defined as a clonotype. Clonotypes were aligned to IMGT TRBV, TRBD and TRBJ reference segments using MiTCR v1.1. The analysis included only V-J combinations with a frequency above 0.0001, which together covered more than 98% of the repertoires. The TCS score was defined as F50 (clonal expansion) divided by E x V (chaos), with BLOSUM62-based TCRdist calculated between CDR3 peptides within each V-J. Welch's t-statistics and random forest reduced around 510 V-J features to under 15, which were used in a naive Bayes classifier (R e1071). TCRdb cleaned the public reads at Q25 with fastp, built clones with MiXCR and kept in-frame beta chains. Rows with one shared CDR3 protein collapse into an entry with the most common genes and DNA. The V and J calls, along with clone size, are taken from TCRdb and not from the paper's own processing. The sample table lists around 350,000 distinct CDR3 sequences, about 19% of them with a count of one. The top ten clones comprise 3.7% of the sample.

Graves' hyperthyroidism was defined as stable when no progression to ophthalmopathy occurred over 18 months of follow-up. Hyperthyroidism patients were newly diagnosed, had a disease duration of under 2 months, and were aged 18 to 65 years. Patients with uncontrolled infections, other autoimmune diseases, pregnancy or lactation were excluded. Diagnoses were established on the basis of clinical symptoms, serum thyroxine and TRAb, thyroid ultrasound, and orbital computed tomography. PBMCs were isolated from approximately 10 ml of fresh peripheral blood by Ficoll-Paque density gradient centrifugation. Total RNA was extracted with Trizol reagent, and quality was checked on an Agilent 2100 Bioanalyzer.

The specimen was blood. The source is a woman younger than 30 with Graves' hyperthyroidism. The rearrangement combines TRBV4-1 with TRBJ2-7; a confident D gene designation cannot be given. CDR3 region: CASSQDILPLEQYF. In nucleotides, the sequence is TGCGCCAGCAGCCAAGATATACTGCCCCTCGAGCAGTACTTC.